These 25 T cell receptor beta chains were all obtained from the same sample, sequenced in a study of blood T cells in healthy people across ages. With a J-beta primer mix and a sample-barcoded 5' primer, a second PCR ran roughly 6 to 11 cycles. MiXCR, applied by TCRdb to the 5' RACE reads, yields one record per CDR3 protein. Here the sample spans about 800,000 distinct CDR3 sequences, 25% being singletons. These data were likewise used in another study, on T cells of mothers and their children.

Specimen: blood. The receptors here all came from a boy aged 5-17 years in good health.

This clonotype has more than one count but fewer than ten. V usage is TRBV15 and J usage is TRBJ2-3; 8 bases map to TRBD2. Trimming took 2 bases from V and 4 from J; bases not matched to a gene: 2. Germline-derived CDR1 and CDR2 are LNHNV and YYDKDF (reference sequence). CDR3 size: 14 residues. The CDR3 bases are TGTGCCACCAGCAGAACAGCGGGGGCAGATACGCAGTATTTT. Its translation: CATSRTAGADTQYF.

This clonotype was observed a handful of times. The rearrangement uses TRBV3-1 and TRBJ2-1; D is unresolved. The CDR3 is made up of 16 amino acids. CDR1 is LGHDT, CDR2 YNNKEL, per germline (reference sequence). The V end was cut by 4 bases, the J end by 0 bases, with 13 bases between. CDR3 region: CASSLDPGPSYNEQFF. The CDR3 DNA follows: TGTGCCAGCAGCCTAGATCCCGGGCCCTCCTACAATGAGCAGTTCTTC.

This chain uses TRBV20-1 with TRBJ2-4, with D hard to call. The length of the CDR3 is 12 residues. Trimming removed 3 bases at V and 1 base at J, with 4 bases between. The germline gives CDR1 DFQATT, CDR2 SNEGSKA (reference sequence). CDR3 DNA sequence: TGCAGTGCTAGGCAGGCCAAAAACATTCAGTACTTC. Translated: CSARQAKNIQYF.

This clonotype was seen a few times. The chain employs TRBV29-1 and TRBJ2-3, with a possible D match to TRBD2 (6 bases). Trimming left V 3 bases short and J 6 bases short, with 22 bases between. The CDR3 is made up of 16 amino acids. CDR1 and CDR2 (germline): SQVTM, ANQGSEA. The CDR3 bases are TGCAGCGTTGAGGAAGGGCGAGGACTACATCAGGATACGCAGTATTTT. As protein: CSVEEGRGLHQDTQYF.

This clonotype came up a few times. The chain recombines TRBV9 with TRBJ1-2, with D unresolved. The germline gives CDR1 SGDLS, CDR2 YYNGEE. The CDR3 totals 14 residues. V lost 4 bases and J lost 5, with 15 bases in between. In nucleotides, the CDR3 is TGTGCCAGCAGCCCCTCCGGGTTCGGGTATGGCTACACCTTC. It translates to CASSPSGFGYGYTF.

A note on this clonotype: The junction departs from germline at one end; a sequencing error may be responsible. The V gene is TRBV9, the J gene TRBJ2-5; D is possibly TRBD1 (5 bases). CDR3 size: 15 residues. Germline-derived CDR1 and CDR2 are SGDLS and YYNGEE. The CDR3: CASSATQGVQESQYF. In DNA form, the CDR3 reads TGTGCCAGCAGCGCCACGCAAGGGGTGCAAGAGTCCCAGTACTTC.

The genes are TRBV7-3 and TRBJ2-3; 12 bases fit TRBD2. Germline V gene data show CDR1 as SGHTA and CDR2 as FQGTGA. The CDR3 runs to 17 residues. V lost 1 base to trimming and J lost 0 bases; unmatched junction nucleotides: 2. CDR3 sequence (DNA): TGTGCCAGCAGCTTAAGGGGACTAGCGGGCAGCACAGATACGCAGTATTTT. Amino acids: CASSLRGLAGSTDTQYF.

This clonotype was counted only a few times. The rearrangement links TRBV5-1 to TRBJ2-7, with TRBD1 as a possible D gene (5 bases). The J call is doubtful: the DNA matches TRBJ2-1 better. Germline-derived CDR1 and CDR2 are SGHRS and YFSETQ. The CDR3 contains 15 residues. The CDR3 nucleotides read TGCGCCAGCAGCTTGGAGGGGCGTCAACTGAATGAGCAGTTCTTC. It specifies CASSLEGRQLNEQFF.

The chain carries TRBV12-3 or TRBV12-4 and TRBJ1-2; 9 bases align to TRBD1. The CDR3 is 16 residues long. Trimming at V came to 5 bases and at J to 3 bases, leaving 10 bases not matched to a gene. In nucleotides, the CDR3 is TGTGCCAGCAGTCTACGGACAGGGGATGGTTACTATGGCTACACCTTC. Translating it yields CASSLRTGDGYYGYTF.

The chain carries TRBV4-2 and TRBJ2-5; tentatively, D is TRBD1 (6 bases). TRBJ2-1 explains the end of the DNA better; the J call may be wrong. Germline loops: CDR1 LGHNA, CDR2 YNFKEQ. The CDR3 covers 16 residues. The CDR3 sequence: CASSRDRIRTVSIQFF. CDR3 nucleotides: TGTGCCAGCAGCCGAGACCGGATTCGGACAGTATCTATCCAGTTCTTC.

The V gene is TRBV28, the J gene TRBJ1-5; 7 nucleotides match TRBD1. The CDR3 has 15 residues. The trim removed 7 bases at V and 0 bases at J, leaving 6 bases unmatched. Germline-derived CDR1 and CDR2 are MDHEN and SYDVKM. CDR3 sequence reads: CASTRQGYSNQPQHF. The CDR3 DNA reads TGTGCCAGCACACGACAGGGTTATAGCAATCAGCCCCAGCATTTT.

The V call is TRBV2, the J call TRBJ2-7, with D perhaps matching TRBD1 (6 bases). With 6 bases removed from V and 2 bases from J, the gap between germline ends came to 14 bases. The CDR3 totals 14 residues. Per germline, CDR1 SNHLY and CDR2 FYNNEI. This chain's CDR3 is CASSRSTGTYEQYF. The DNA of the CDR3 is TGTGCCAGCAGCCGATCGACAGGAACCTACGAGCAGTACTTC.

This clonotype occurred a few times. This chain links TRBV5-1 with TRBJ2-4; D might be TRBD1 (6 bases). The CDR3 runs to 16 residues. Germline V gene sequence: CDR1 SGHRS, CDR2 YFSETQ. The V end was cut by 2 bases, the J end by 5 bases, with 17 bases between. CDR3: CASSFSPSRGENIQYF. The CDR3 nucleotides are TGCGCCAGCAGCTTCTCACCCAGCAGGGGTGAAAACATTCAGTACTTC. Complete variable domain (other parts from reference TRBV5-1 and TRBJ2-4): KAGVTQTPRYLIKTRGQQVTLSCSPISGHRSVSWYQQTPGQGLQFLFEYFSETQRNKGNFPGRFSGRQFSNSRSEMNVSTLELGDSALYLCASSFSPSRGENIQYFGAGTRLSVL.

This chain links TRBV4-2 with TRBJ2-1, with D tentatively TRBD1 or TRBD2 (5 bases each). The J call is in doubt because the DNA end fits TRBJ2-7 better. CDR3 length: 15 residues. Looked up from germline, CDR1 is LGHNA and CDR2 is YNFKEQ. The CDR3, as DNA: TGTGCCAGCAGCCAAGGTCCGGGACCAGCCGACGAGCAGTACTTC. Protein: CASSQGPGPADEQYF.

The chain is built from TRBV28 and TRBJ2-5; D perhaps matches TRBD2 (5 bases). The last part of the DNA fits TRBJ2-7 better; the J call may be wrong. Germline V gene data show CDR1 as MDHEN and CDR2 as SYDVKM. CDR3 length equals 17 residues. In nucleotides, the CDR3 is TGTGCCAGCAGTTTGCCAGCTGACGGGTACGGGGCCTACGAGCAGTACTTC. Translation: CASSLPADGYGAYEQYF.

This chain uses TRBV11-2 with TRBJ2-5; the D is unclear. The length of the CDR3 is 20 residues. Germline CDR1 and CDR2: SGHAT and FQNNGV. The V gene lost 1 base and the J gene lost 2 bases, with 26 bases spanning the gap. The CDR3 reads CASSLVTQNLVMQYQETQYF. The CDR3 region has the DNA TGTGCCAGCAGCTTAGTAACCCAAAATCTAGTCATGCAATATCAAGAGACCCAGTACTTC. The whole variable domain, remainder taken from reference TRBV11-2 and TRBJ2-5, is EAGVAQSPRYKIIEKRQSVAFWCNPISGHATLYWYQQILGQGPKLLIQFQNNGVVDDSQLPKDRFSAERLKGVDSTLKIQPAKLEDSAVYLCASSLVTQNLVMQYQETQYFGPGTRLLVL.

In nucleotides, the CDR3 is TGTGCCAGCAGTTACTCGACAGGGGGAGGTGAAAAACTGTTTTTT. Translating it yields CASSYSTGGGEKLFF. The chain is built from TRBV6-5 and TRBJ1-4; 9 bases are shared with TRBD1. This CDR3 contains 15 residues. With V trimmed by 0 bases and J by 7 bases, 3 bases remained unmatched. Germline lookup yields CDR1 MNHEY and CDR2 SVGAGI.

There are a few counts of this clonotype. The rearrangement links TRBV5-5 to TRBJ1-6, with 12 positions matching TRBD1. Germline-derived CDR1 and CDR2 are SGHKS and YYEKEE (reference sequence). This CDR3 has 15 residues. With 4 bases clipped from V and 10 bases from J, the junction kept 6 bases outside the gene matches. The CDR3 DNA is TGTGCCAGCAGCCTGGGACAGGGGGCCTGGTCACCCCTCCACTTT. This gives the protein CASSLGQGAWSPLHF.

This chain links TRBV2 with TRBJ2-7; D could derive from TRBD1 or TRBD2 (5 bases each). V lost 5 bases to trimming and J lost 8 bases, with 19 bases between them. The CDR3 loop spans 14 amino acids. CDR1 and CDR2 from the germline V gene are SNHLY and FYNNEI. CDR3: CASSTGTSTTQQYF. CDR3 coding DNA: TGTGCCAGCAGTACCGGGACGAGTACTACGCAGCAGTACTTC.

V is TRBV7-9 and J is TRBJ2-5; D might be TRBD1 (5 bases). The CDR3 totals 13 residues. V shed 10 bases and J shed 5 bases, with 17 bases lying between them. Germline V CDR1 and CDR2: SEHNR, FQNEAQ (reference sequence). The CDR3 bases are TGTGCCATCGGGCTTGGGGCCGGGGAGACCCAGTACTTC. This sequence encodes CAIGLGAGETQYF.

The rearrangement uses TRBV5-1 and TRBJ2-1; a weak D match, TRBD2 (6 bases). This CDR3 has 18 amino acids. Trimming removed 0 bases from V and 0 bases from J, with 16 bases in between. Looked up from germline, CDR1 is SGHRS and CDR2 is YFSETQ. CDR3 bases: TGCGCCAGCAGCTTGGCCGTTGTGGGGGGATTCTCCTACAATGAGCAGTTCTTC. Protein product: CASSLAVVGGFSYNEQFF.

This rearrangement joins TRBV6-6 to TRBJ1-6; D is undetermined. The CDR3 runs 13 residues. V lost 5 bases, J lost 6 bases, and 8 bases lay in between. The germline V gene encodes CDR1 MNHNY and CDR2 SVGAGI (reference sequence). CDR3 nucleotides: TGTGCCAGCAGTCCCAAACTTAATTCACCCCTCCACTTT. As protein: CASSPKLNSPLHF.

The table lists this clonotype with a few counts. CDR3 sequence reads: CASSQGLAGGWTDTQYF. The DNA of the CDR3 is TGCGCCAGCAGCCAGGGGCTAGCGGGAGGTTGGACAGATACGCAGTATTTT. This chain uses TRBV4-3 with TRBJ2-3; 11 bases are a match to TRBD2. Per germline, CDR1 LGHNA and CDR2 YSLEER. The CDR3 is 17 amino acids. V trimming: 3 bases; J trimming: 3 bases; junction bases outside the gene matches: 8.

The CDR3 sequence: CASSVVAGGGETQYF. The CDR3 DNA is TGTGCCAGCAGCGTAGTAGCGGGGGGTGGAGAGACCCAGTACTTC. The rearrangement links TRBV9 to TRBJ2-5; 10 bases line up with TRBD2. The CDR3 is made up of 15 amino acids. V was pared by 0 bases and J by 4 bases, with 3 bases of the junction left unmatched. Germline V CDR1 and CDR2: SGDLS, YYNGEE.

This clonotype has more than one count but fewer than ten. The chain combines TRBV4-3 with TRBJ2-5; the D gene is possibly TRBD2 (5 bases). The J call may be mistaken, given a closer DNA end match to TRBJ2-1. CDR3 length equals 12 residues. Germline CDR1 is LGHNA and CDR2 is YSLEER. The CDR3, as DNA: TGCGCCAGCAGCCATATAGGAGGTGAGCAGTTCTTC. This gives the protein CASSHIGGEQFF.